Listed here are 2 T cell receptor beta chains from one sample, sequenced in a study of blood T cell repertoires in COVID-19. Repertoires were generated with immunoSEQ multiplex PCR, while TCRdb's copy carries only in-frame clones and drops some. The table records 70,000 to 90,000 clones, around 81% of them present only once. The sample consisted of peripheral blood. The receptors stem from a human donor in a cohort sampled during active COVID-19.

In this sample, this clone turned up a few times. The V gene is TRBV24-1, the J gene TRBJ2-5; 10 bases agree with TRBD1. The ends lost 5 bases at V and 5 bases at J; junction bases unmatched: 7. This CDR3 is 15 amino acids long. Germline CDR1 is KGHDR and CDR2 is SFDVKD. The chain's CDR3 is CATSAVTGGAETQYF. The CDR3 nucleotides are TGTGCCACCAGTGCCGTGACAGGGGGCGCGGAGACCCAGTACTTC.

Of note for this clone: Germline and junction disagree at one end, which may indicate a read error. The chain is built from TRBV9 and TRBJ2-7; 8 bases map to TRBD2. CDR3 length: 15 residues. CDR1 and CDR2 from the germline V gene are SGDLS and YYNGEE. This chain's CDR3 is CPSSVGGGNSYEQYF. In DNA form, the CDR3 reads TGCCCCAGCAGCGTCGGGGGGGGCAACTCCTACGAGCAGTACTTC.